The 10 T cell receptor beta chains reported below all come from one sample, sequenced in a study of T cells after yellow fever vaccination. TCRdb used MiXCR to reprocess the 5' RACE reads, holding one entry per CDR3 protein. The table shows just under 600,000 distinct CDR3 sequences, with 13% occurring only once. The sequences come from PBMCs, collected on the day of the yellow fever booster vaccination. All receptors come from a man aged 30 to 45 who received the YFV17D yellow fever vaccine.

This clonotype came up once. The V gene is TRBV10-3, the J gene TRBJ1-4; D gene uncertain. The CDR3 loop spans 13 amino acids. V dropped 4 bases and J dropped 4 bases, with 7 bases sitting between them. Germline-derived CDR1 and CDR2 are ENHRY and SYGVKD. The CDR3 DNA reads as TGTGCCATCAGTGCGGGAAGTAATGAAAAACTGTTTTTT. Its protein product is CAISAGSNEKLFF.

This clonotype was observed a few times. The chain is built from TRBV15 and TRBJ2-5, with TRBD2 as a possible D gene (6 bases). The CDR3 runs 14 residues. The germline CDR1 and CDR2 sequences are LNHNV and YYDKDF (reference sequence). The germline V and J ends were trimmed by 2 bases and 3 bases, with 10 bases remaining between them. The CDR3: CATSRFGTEETQYF. CDR3 sequence (DNA): TGTGCCACCAGCAGATTTGGGACTGAAGAGACCCAGTACTTC.

This clonotype was seen a few times. The CDR3 sequence: CASLSGWGGPTDTQYF. The CDR3 DNA is TGCGCCAGCTTGTCAGGGTGGGGCGGCCCCACAGATACGCAGTATTTT. The chain has TRBV5-1 and TRBJ2-3; the D gene is possibly TRBD1 (5 bases). This CDR3 contains 16 residues. With 7 bases removed from V and 2 bases from J, the gap between germline ends came to 20 bases. The V gene's germline CDR1 is SGHRS and CDR2 YFSETQ. The variable domain in full, completed from reference TRBV5-1 and TRBJ2-3, reads KAGVTQTPRYLIKTRGQQVTLSCSPISGHRSVSWYQQTPGQGLQFLFEYFSETQRNKGNFPGRFSGRQFSNSRSEMNVSTLELGDSALYLCASLSGWGGPTDTQYFGPGTRLTVL.

The sample holds a few counts of this clonotype. This chain uses TRBV12-3 or TRBV12-4 with TRBJ2-1; D might be TRBD2 (5 bases). There are 12 residues in the CDR3. Trimming shortened V by 4 bases and J by 16 bases, and 17 bases separated the two germline ends. The CDR3 DNA reads TGTGCCAGCAGTTCAGGTATTCGAGGGTCTTTCTTC. It translates to CASSSGIRGSFF.

This clonotype was recorded a few times. The rearrangement joins TRBV7-8 to TRBJ2-1; 10 bases match TRBD1. Germline CDR1 reads SGHVS; CDR2 reads FQNEAQ. V gave up 4 bases and J gave up 3 bases; unmatched junction bases: 15. The CDR3 has 19 amino acids. The CDR3: CASSSRARPGTGVYNEQFF. The DNA of the CDR3 is TGTGCCAGCAGCTCGCGAGCTCGCCCCGGGACAGGGGTCTACAATGAGCAGTTCTTC.

This clonotype was observed a handful of times. The chain uses TRBV6-1 and TRBJ1-1; the D is unclear. V was clipped by 4 bases and J by 4 bases, with 10 bases between them. The CDR3 loop spans 13 amino acids. The germline gives CDR1 MNHNS, CDR2 SASEGT. DNA for the CDR3: TGTGCCAGCAGTGGGTACGGGTCCACTGAAGCTTTCTTT. This codes for CASSGYGSTEAFF.

The V call is TRBV4-2, the J call TRBJ1-5; D not resolved. V was trimmed by 1 base and J by 2 bases, leaving 6 bases between them. Germline CDR1 and CDR2: LGHNA and YNFKEQ. CDR3 length: 14 amino acids. In nucleotides, the CDR3 is TGTGCCAGCAGCCAAGCCCTCGGCAATCAGCCCCAGCATTTT. It specifies CASSQALGNQPQHF.

V is TRBV7-6 and J is TRBJ1-1; weak D call: TRBD1 (6 bases). Germline-derived CDR1 and CDR2 are SGHVS and FNYEAQ. The CDR3 runs 14 residues. Trimming removed 8 bases at V and 5 bases at J, with 18 bases between. CDR3 coding DNA: TGTGCCAGCTTAGCGACGGTGGGGGCGACTGAAGCTTTCTTT. It codes for CASLATVGATEAFF. Variable domain in full (rest from reference TRBV7-6 and TRBJ1-1): GAGVSQSPRYKVTKRGQDVALRCDPISGHVSLYWYRQALGQGPEFLTYFNYEAQQDKSGLPNDRFSAERPEGSISTLTIQRTEQRDSAMYRCASLATVGATEAFFGQGTRLTVV.

The rearrangement joins TRBV12-3 or TRBV12-4 to TRBJ1-5, with D possibly matching TRBD1 (5 bases). CDR3 length: 14 amino acids. Between the trimmed V and J ends, which lost 6 bases and 5 bases, there was a span of 14 bases. CDR3 region: CASSDGLQDQPQHF. CDR3 DNA sequence: TGTGCCAGCAGCGACGGCTTACAGGATCAGCCCCAGCATTTT.

CDR3 loop: CASSQGVGQGRETQYF. Here the CDR3 DNA reads TGCGCCAGCAGCCAAGGAGTCGGTCAGGGAAGGGAGACCCAGTACTTC. This chain joins TRBV4-3 and TRBJ2-5; TRBD1 might be the D (5 bases). Trimming removed 1 base from V and 5 bases from J, with 17 bases in between. The germline V gene encodes CDR1 LGHNA and CDR2 YSLEER. This CDR3 region has 16 residues.